This T cell receptor (beta chain) derives from a study of T cell responses to AZD1222 COVID-19 vaccine. Germline CDR1 and CDR2: LGHNA and YNFKEQ. This CDR3 has 16 amino acids. V lost 0 bases and J lost 1; bases outside the gene matches: 6. Sequenced by immunoSEQ multiplex PCR; TCRdb stores in-frame clones only, minus some. This table holds 150,000 or so clones, roughly 86% found once. The rearrangement uses TRBV4-2 and TRBJ2-7, with 7 bases matching TRBD1. The sequencing used peripheral blood, collected on day 0 of AZD1222 vaccination. The sequence derives from an adult in good health. CDR3 DNA: TGTGCCAGCAGCCAAGAGGGGACAGAATTTTCCTACGAGCAGTACTTC. Translated, it gives CASSQEGTEFSYEQYF.